The 3 T cell receptor beta chains listed next were all sequenced from one sample in a study of blood T cell repertoires in COVID-19. Repertoires were generated with immunoSEQ multiplex PCR, while TCRdb's copy carries only in-frame clones and drops some. The sample yields just over 90,000 clones, roughly 90% seen once. Sequenced: peripheral blood. The receptors originated from a human donor with active COVID-19. The donor label of this sample is uncertain.

This clone has only one observation. The CDR3 is CASSPRTSGSSYEQYF. In DNA form, the CDR3 reads TGTGCCAGCAGCCCTAGAACTAGCGGTAGCTCCTACGAGCAGTACTTC. The chain couples TRBV13 to TRBJ2-7, with 8 bases fitting TRBD2. V shed 5 bases, J shed 0 bases, and the junction held 9 bases outside the gene matches. Germline V CDR1 and CDR2: PRHDT, FYEKMQ (reference sequence). The CDR3 spans 16 residues.

This clone was detected only once. V is TRBV5-1 and J is TRBJ1-5; no clear D. This CDR3 has 16 amino acids. The germline gives CDR1 SGHRS, CDR2 YFSETQ. V shed 4 bases and J shed 0 bases, with 14 bases lying between them. CDR3 sequence (DNA): TGCGCCAGCAGCCCGCGTCCGGGGTATAGCAATCAGCCCCAGCATTTT. Encoded protein: CASSPRPGYSNQPQHF.

Concerning this clone itself: One end of the junction does not line up with germline, which may come from a read error. The chain couples TRBV7-7 to TRBJ1-3; tentatively, D is TRBD1 (5 bases). Germline V gene sequence: CDR1 SSHAT, CDR2 FNYEAQ (reference sequence). The CDR3 runs 15 residues. DNA for the CDR3: TGTGCTAGCAGCTTAAGGGGATCTGCTGGAAACACCATATATTTT. Its translation is CASSLRGSAGNTIYF. The complete variable domain, with remaining parts taken from reference TRBV7-7 and TRBJ1-3, reads GAGVSQSPRYKVTKRGQDVTLRCDPISSHATLYWYQQALGQGPEFLTYFNYEAQPDKSGLPSDRFSAERPEGSISTLTIQRTEQRDSAMYRCASSLRGSAGNTIYFGEGSWLTVV.